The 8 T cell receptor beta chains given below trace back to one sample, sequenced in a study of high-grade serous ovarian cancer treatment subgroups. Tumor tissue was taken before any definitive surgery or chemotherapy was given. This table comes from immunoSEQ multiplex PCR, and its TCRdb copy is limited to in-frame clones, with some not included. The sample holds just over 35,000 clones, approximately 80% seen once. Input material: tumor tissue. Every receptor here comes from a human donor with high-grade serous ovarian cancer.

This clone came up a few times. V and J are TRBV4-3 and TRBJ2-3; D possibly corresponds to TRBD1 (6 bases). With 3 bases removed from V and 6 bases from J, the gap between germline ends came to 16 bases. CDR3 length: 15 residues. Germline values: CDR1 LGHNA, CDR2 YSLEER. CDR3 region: CASSQGFSQGDTQYF. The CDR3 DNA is TGCGCCAGCAGCCAGGGATTTTCGCAGGGGGATACGCAGTATTTT.

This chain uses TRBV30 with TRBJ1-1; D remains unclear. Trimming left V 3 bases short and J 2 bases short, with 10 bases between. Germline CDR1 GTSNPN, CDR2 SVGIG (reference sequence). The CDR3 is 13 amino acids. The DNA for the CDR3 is TGTGCCTGGAGCGGTTTTCTCAACACTGAAGCTTTCTTT. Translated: CAWSGFLNTEAFF.

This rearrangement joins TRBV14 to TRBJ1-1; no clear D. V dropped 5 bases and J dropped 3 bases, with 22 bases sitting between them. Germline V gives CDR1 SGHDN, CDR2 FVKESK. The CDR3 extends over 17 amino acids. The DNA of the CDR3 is TGTGCCAGCAGCTACGGTAATACGGGCCGGAGGGACACTGAAGCTTTCTTT. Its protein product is CASSYGNTGRRDTEAFF.

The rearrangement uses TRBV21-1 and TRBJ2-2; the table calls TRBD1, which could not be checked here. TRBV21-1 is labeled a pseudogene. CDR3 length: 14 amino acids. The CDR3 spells CARGQCRDTGELFF. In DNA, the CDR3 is TGTGCCAGGGGACAGTGCCGGGACACCGGGGAGCTGTTTTTT.

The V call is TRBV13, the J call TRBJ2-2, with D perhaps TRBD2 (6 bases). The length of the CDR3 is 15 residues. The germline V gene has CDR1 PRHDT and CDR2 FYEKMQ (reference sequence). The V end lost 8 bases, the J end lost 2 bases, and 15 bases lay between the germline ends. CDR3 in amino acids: CASSGQDYNTGELFF. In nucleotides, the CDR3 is TGTGCCAGCTCAGGGCAGGACTACAACACCGGGGAGCTGTTTTTT.

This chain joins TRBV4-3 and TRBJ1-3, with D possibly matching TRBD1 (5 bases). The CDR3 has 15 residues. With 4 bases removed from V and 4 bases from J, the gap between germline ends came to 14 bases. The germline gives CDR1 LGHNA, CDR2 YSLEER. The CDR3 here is CASSPGYSSGNTIYF. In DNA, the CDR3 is TGCGCCAGCAGCCCAGGGTATTCTTCAGGAAACACCATATATTTT.

Written as DNA, the CDR3 is TGTGCCAGCAGCGCACACAGGGGGCGCCCCACTTTTCTGTTCTTC. It translates to CASSAHRGRPTFLFF. This chain links TRBV11-3 with TRBJ2-1; 9 bases are a match to TRBD1. CDR3 length: 15 amino acids. V lost 5 bases to trimming and J lost 15 bases; unmatched junction nucleotides: 17. Germline values: CDR1 SGHNT, CDR2 YENEEA.

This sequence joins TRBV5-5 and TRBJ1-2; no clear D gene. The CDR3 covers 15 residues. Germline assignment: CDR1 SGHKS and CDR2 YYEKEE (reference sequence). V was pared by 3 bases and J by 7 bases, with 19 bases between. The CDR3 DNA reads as TGTGCCAGCAGCTCTGGGATTCTTCGTACCACTGGCTACACCTTC. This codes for CASSSGILRTTGYTF.